The rows below give T cell receptor beta chains drawn from one sample of a study of blood T cell repertoires in COVID-19. Here immunoSEQ multiplex PCR was the method, and the copy in TCRdb shows in-frame clones only, minus some. The sample shows around 160,000 clones, around 90% of them seen only once. Sequenced material: PBMCs or T cells enriched from blood (not recorded which). The receptors here all came from a woman between 35 and 50 years old who had been exposed to COVID-19. The conserved cysteine and the conserved F or W are not part of the CDR3 here. Fields, in order: J gene, V gene, CDR3 protein.

TRBJ2-4 | TRBV2 | ASRTWDRVGKNIQY
TRBJ1-2 | TRBV12-3/TRBV12-4 | ASSQDRDYGYT
TRBJ2-3 | TRBV7-8 | ASSSVRGTDTQY
TRBJ1-5 | TRBV5-6 | ASSGTGKGQPQH
TRBJ2-3 | TRBV7-6 | ASSPRLAGSEDTQY
TRBJ2-5 | TRBV7-2 | ASSQPPGETQY
TRBJ2-1 | TRBV27 | ASNLAGEAYNEQF
TRBJ2-1 | TRBV4-3 | ASSQDLGGSYNEQF
TRBJ2-2 | TRBV5-4 | ASSTKSGRATGELF
TRBJ2-1 | TRBV12-3/TRBV12-4 | ASSPGSKQF